This TCR beta chain was obtained from a study of CD8+ T cells in alopecia areata. About the research overall: People stayed on tofacitinib for 6 to 18 months, then stopped the drug for 6 months.

The treatment: oral pan-JAK inhibitor, 5-10 mg twice daily. Once RNA had been extracted, it was reverse transcribed into cDNA to act as the sequencing template. Some clones are missing from TCRdb's copy, which holds only in-frame ones; the method was immunoSEQ multiplex PCR. The table includes some 150,000 clones, more than 85% detected once. Concerning this clone itself: Antigen specificity is unknown.

Study-wide results and limits: Among the cells sequenced in scalp samples are also the resident alphabeta T cells of normal skin.

Sequencing used CD8+ T cells sorted from blood, obtained at week 4, from a patient treated with tofacitinib. The clonotype comes from a human donor with alopecia areata.

The DNA of the CDR3 is TGCGCCAGCAGCCCCGTTTCTAGCGCCGACAATGAGCAGTTCTTC. Translation gives CASSPVSSADNEQFF. The chain joins TRBV4-1 to TRBJ2-1; TRBD2 might be the D (6 bases). The CDR3 has 15 residues. Per the germline V gene, CDR1 is MGHRA and CDR2 is YSYEKL. The V and J ends lost 4 bases and 5 bases respectively, with 15 bases between them.